The rows below give T cell receptor beta chains drawn from one sample of a study of blood T cell repertoires in COVID-19. Libraries were prepared by immunoSEQ multiplex PCR; TCRdb keeps only in-frame clonotypes and omits some of them. There are a few hundred thousand clones in the sample; less than 85% occur only once, and roughly 3.1% lies in the top ten. Sequenced material: peripheral blood. Receptor source: a woman between 18 and 30 years old with acute or convalescent COVID-19. Each CDR3 is given with its conserved first and last residue.

>TRBJ1-1|TRBV29-1
CSVVVQLNTEAFF
>TRBJ1-1|TRBV28
CASTLSGRTEAFF
>TRBJ2-7|TRBV4-1
CASSQLGTSDYEQYF
>TRBJ2-1|TRBV20-1
CSASIFLAGAYNEQFF
>TRBJ2-1|TRBV6-4
CASSDSPSGRGNEQFF
>TRBJ2-1|TRBV29-1
CSVEEAGSYNEQFF
>TRBJ2-7|TRBV19
CASRGRGYEQYF
>TRBJ1-4|TRBV13
CASSPRQRGGENEKLFF
>TRBJ1-2|TRBV6-1
CASSESRTGVGYTF
>TRBJ1-2|TRBV7-2
CASSPWTGENGYTF
>TRBJ2-7|TRBV11-2
CASSLSGDYVEQYF
>TRBJ2-7|TRBV12-3/TRBV12-4
CASRATGTEQYF
>TRBJ1-6|TRBV18
CASSRDRSSYNSPLHF
>TRBJ1-5|TRBV19
CATSETGGANQPQHF
>TRBJ2-1|TRBV4-3
CASSQHRTSGSYNEQFF
>TRBJ2-7|TRBV5-1
CASSYNPLRGSYEQYF
>TRBJ2-3|TRBV5-1
CASSWGTVSTDTQYF
>TRBJ2-2|TRBV4-3
CASSQLAGANTGELFF
>TRBJ1-5|TRBV6-5
CASRPTGFSNQPQHF
>TRBJ2-7|TRBV28
CASSSLAGAYEQYF
>TRBJ2-7|TRBV18
CASSPPYTGMREQYF
>TRBJ2-3|TRBV3-1/TRBV3-2
CASSQDTVAGGPDTQYF
>TRBJ1-2|TRBV25-1
CASSDGATLNYGYTF
>TRBJ1-4|TRBV24-1
CATSDGGQNNEKLFF
>TRBJ1-1|TRBV10-3
CAIKLGTENTEAFF
>TRBJ1-2|TRBV9
CASSVGGRVSYGYTF
>TRBJ1-1|TRBV11-2
CASSSRLGEEAFF
>TRBJ1-6|TRBV28
CASSLPQDSPLHF
>TRBJ1-6|TRBV7-2
CASSLGTGSNSPLHF
>TRBJ2-1|TRBV4-3
CASSQGTGTGWYNEQFF
>TRBJ2-2|TRBV18
CASSPWQGDKNTGELFF
>TRBJ1-4|TRBV4-2
CASSPIGTGNNEKLFF
>TRBJ2-2|TRBV27
CASSLGLATGELFF